Shown below are 6 T cell receptor beta chains from a single sample sequenced in a study of cytomegalovirus exposure and HLA in healthy donors. Primers included in the PCR were 60 Vbeta and 13 Jbeta primers. The protocol was immunoSEQ multiplex PCR, while the TCRdb copy is restricted to in-frame clones and leaves out a portion. The sample holds about 150,000 clones; over 70% are singletons and the top ten take roughly 12%. The specimen sequenced was PBMCs. These TCRs come from a man aged 25-45 years in good health and CMV-seropositive.

V is TRBV28 and J is TRBJ2-7, with TRBD2 matching 13 bases. This CDR3 has 15 residues. Germline-derived CDR1 and CDR2 are MDHEN and SYDVKM. With V trimmed by 6 bases and J by 5 bases, 7 bases remained unmatched. This chain's CDR3 is CASSRTSGRRHEQYF. The CDR3 DNA is TGTGCCAGCAGCCGGACTAGCGGGAGACGCCACGAGCAGTACTTC. The full variable domain, rest sourced from reference TRBV28 and TRBJ2-7, is DVKVTQSSRYLVKRTGEKVFLECVQDMDHENMFWYRQDPGLGLRLIYFSYDVKMKEKGDIPEGYSVSREKKERFSLILESASTNQTSMYLCASSRTSGRRHEQYFGPGTRLTVT.

The V call is TRBV6-5, the J call TRBJ2-5, with a weak D call TRBD1 (6 bases). The germline gives CDR1 MNHEY, CDR2 SVGAGI. V lost 4 bases and J lost 1, with 16 bases in between. CDR3 length: 16 amino acids. The CDR3 DNA is TGTGCCAGCAGTTCCCCCCGGCCCAGGGGCCAAGAGACCCAGTACTTC. Translating it yields CASSSPRPRGQETQYF.

The CDR3 bases are TGTGCCAGCAGCCACGCGAGACTAGCGGGAGTAAGGCCAGGCAATGAGCAGTTCTTC. This translates into CASSHARLAGVRPGNEQFF. This chain connects TRBV7-9 to TRBJ2-1; TRBD2 agrees at 12 bases. Per the germline V gene, CDR1 is SEHNR and CDR2 is FQNEAQ (reference sequence). This CDR3 has 19 residues. After removal of 5 bases from V and 6 bases from J, the junction contained 17 bases not matched to a gene.

V gene TRBV30 combines with J gene TRBJ1-1; D is ambiguous. This CDR3 has 15 amino acids. V lost 0 bases and J 3 bases, leaving 14 bases between the germline ends. Looked up from germline, CDR1 is GTSNPN and CDR2 is SVGIG (reference sequence). CDR3 sequence: CAWSVLSGDYTEAFF. Written as DNA, the CDR3 is TGTGCCTGGAGTGTACTTTCCGGGGATTACACTGAAGCTTTCTTT.

The rearrangement uses TRBV14 and TRBJ2-7, with D unresolved. The CDR3 contains 13 residues. The germline V and J ends were trimmed by 2 bases and 3 bases, with 8 bases remaining between them. Looked up from germline, CDR1 is SGHDN and CDR2 is FVKESK. The CDR3 nucleotides read TGTGCCAGCAGCCAATATAATTTCTACGAGCAGTACTTC. Residues: CASSQYNFYEQYF.

In its sample, this clone was seen a few times. V gene TRBV28 combines with J gene TRBJ2-7, with TRBD2 identical over 10 bases. The junction had 15 bases not matched to a gene; V was cut back by 8 bases and J by 5 bases. The CDR3 length is 16 residues. Looked up from germline, CDR1 is MDHEN and CDR2 is SYDVKM. CDR3 in DNA: TGTGCCAGCCCGGGAGCGGGAGGGTCAGCGCGCGACGAGCAGTACTTC. It encodes CASPGAGGSARDEQYF. Based on the CDR3 plus reference TRBV28 and TRBJ2-7, the full variable domain is DVKVTQSSRYLVKRTGEKVFLECVQDMDHENMFWYRQDPGLGLRLIYFSYDVKMKEKGDIPEGYSVSREKKERFSLILESASTNQTSMYLCASPGAGGSARDEQYFGPGTRLTVT.